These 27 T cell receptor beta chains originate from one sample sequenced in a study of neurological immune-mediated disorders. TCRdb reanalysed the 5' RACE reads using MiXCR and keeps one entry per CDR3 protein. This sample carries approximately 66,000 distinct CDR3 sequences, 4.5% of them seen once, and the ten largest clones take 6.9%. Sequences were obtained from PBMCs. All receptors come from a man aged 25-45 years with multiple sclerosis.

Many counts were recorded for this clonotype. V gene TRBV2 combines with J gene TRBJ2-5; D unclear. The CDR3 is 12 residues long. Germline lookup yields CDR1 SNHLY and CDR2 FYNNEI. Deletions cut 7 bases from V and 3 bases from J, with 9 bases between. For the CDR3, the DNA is TGTGCCAGCACCCCGCCCAAAGAGACCCAGTACTTC. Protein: CASTPPKETQYF.

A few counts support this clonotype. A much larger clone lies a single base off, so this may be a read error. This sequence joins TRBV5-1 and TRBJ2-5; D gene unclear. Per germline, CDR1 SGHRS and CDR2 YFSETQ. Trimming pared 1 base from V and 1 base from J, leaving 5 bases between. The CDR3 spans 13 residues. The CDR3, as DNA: TGCGCCAGCAGCTTGACAGCCCAAGAGACCCAGTACTTC. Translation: CASSLTAQETQYF.

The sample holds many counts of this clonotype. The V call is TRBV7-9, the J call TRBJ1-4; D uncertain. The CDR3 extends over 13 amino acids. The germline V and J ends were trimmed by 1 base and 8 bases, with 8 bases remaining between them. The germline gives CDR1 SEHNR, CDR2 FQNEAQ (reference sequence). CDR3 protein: CASSLDRWEKLFF. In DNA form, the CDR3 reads TGTGCCAGCAGCTTAGATCGGTGGGAAAAACTGTTTTTT.

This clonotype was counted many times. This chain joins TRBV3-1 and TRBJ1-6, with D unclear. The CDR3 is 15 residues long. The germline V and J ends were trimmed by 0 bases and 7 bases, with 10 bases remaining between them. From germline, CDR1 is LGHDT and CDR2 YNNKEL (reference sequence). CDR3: CASSQETTFNSPLHF. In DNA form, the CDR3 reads TGTGCCAGCAGCCAAGAAACGACTTTCAATTCACCCCTCCACTTT.

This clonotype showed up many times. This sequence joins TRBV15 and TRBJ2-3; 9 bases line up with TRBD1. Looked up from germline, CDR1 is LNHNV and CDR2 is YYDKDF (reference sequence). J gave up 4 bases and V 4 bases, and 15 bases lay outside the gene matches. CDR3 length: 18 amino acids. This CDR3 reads CATSKGGTGTGKSDTQYF. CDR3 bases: TGTGCCACCAGCAAAGGCGGGACGGGGACAGGGAAGTCAGATACGCAGTATTTT.

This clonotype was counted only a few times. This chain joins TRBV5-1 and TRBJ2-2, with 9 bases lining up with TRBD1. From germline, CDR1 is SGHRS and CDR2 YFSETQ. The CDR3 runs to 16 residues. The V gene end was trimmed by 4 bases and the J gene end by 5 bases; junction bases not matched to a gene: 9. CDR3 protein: CASSAGQGIPTGELFF. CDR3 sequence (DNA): TGCGCCAGCAGCGCGGGACAGGGAATCCCAACCGGGGAGCTGTTTTTT.

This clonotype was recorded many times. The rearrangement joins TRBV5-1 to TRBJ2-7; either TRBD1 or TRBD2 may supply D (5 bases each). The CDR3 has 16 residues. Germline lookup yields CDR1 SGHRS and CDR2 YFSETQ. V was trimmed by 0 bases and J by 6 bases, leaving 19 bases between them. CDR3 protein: CASSLEIRGSIREQYF. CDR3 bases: TGCGCCAGCAGCTTGGAGATCCGGGGCAGTATTCGCGAGCAGTACTTC.

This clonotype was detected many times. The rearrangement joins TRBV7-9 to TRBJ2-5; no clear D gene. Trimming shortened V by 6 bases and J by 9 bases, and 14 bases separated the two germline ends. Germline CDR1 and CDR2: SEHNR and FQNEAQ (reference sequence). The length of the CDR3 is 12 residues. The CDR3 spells CASSPFVWAQYF. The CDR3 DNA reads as TGTGCCAGCAGTCCTTTTGTGTGGGCCCAGTACTTC.

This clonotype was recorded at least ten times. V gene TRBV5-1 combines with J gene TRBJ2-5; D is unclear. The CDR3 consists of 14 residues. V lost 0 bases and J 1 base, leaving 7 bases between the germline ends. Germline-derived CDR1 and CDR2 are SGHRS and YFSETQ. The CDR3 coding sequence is TGCGCCAGCAGCTTGGCGTCTACCCAAGAGACCCAGTACTTC. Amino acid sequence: CASSLASTQETQYF.

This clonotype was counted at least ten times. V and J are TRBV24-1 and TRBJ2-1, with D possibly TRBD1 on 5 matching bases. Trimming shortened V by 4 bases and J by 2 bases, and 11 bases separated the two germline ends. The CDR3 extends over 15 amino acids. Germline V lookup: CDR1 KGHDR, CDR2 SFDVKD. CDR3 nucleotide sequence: TGTGCCACCAGTGAAAGACAAGGGGCCTACAATGAGCAGTTCTTC. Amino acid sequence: CATSERQGAYNEQFF.

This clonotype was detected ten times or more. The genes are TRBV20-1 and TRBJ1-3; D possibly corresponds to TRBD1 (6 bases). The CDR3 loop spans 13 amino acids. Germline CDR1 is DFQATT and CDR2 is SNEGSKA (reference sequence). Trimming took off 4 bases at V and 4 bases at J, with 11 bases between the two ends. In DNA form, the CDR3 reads TGCAGTGCTACCAGGACAGACGGAAACACCATATATTTT. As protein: CSATRTDGNTIYF.

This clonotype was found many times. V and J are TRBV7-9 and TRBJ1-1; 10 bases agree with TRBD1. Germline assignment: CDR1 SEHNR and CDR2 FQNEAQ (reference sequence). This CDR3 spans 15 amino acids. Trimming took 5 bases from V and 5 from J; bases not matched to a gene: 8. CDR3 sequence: CASSRQGTGDTEAFF. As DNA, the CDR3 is TGTGCCAGCAGCCGTCAAGGGACAGGGGATACTGAAGCTTTCTTT.

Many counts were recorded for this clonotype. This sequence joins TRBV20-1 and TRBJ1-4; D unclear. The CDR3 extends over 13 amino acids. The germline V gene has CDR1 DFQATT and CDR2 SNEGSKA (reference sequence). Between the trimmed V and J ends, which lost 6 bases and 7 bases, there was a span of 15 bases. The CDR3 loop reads CSAREAIGEKLFF. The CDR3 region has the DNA TGCAGTGCCCGGGAGGCAATTGGTGAAAAACTGTTTTTT.

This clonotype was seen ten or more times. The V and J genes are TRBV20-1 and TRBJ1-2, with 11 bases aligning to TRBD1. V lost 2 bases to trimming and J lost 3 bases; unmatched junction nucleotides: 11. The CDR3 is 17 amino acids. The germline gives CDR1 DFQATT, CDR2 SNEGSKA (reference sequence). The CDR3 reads CSARIRTGGSSDYGYTF. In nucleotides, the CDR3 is TGCAGTGCTAGAATACGGACAGGGGGCTCTAGTGACTATGGCTACACCTTC.

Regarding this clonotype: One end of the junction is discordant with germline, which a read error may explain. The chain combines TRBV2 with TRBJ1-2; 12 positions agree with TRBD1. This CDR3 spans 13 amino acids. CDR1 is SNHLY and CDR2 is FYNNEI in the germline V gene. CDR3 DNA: TGTGCCAGCAGTGAAGCGGTAGGGACAGGGGGCTCCTTC. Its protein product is CASSEAVGTGGSF.

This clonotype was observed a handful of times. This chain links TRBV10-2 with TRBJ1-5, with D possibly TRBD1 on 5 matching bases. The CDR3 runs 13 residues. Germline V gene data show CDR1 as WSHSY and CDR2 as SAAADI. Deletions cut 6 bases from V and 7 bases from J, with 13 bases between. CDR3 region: CASSLGKGQPQHF. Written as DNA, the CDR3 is TGCGCCAGCAGCCTCGGTAAGGGGCAGCCCCAGCATTTT.

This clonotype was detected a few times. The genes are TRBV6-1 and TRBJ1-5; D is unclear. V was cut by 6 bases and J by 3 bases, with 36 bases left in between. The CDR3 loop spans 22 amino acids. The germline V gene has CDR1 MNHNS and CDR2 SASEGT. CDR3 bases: TGTGCCAGCAGAAGAAGAGGAAAGTATTTCGTAGAAAAGTACACGATCAATCAGCCCCAGCATTTT. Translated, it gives CASRRRGKYFVEKYTINQPQHF.

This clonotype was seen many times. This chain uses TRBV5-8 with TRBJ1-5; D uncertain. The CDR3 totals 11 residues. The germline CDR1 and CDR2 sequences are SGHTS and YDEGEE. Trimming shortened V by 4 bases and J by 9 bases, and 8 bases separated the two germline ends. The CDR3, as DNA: TGTGCCAGCAGCGGCTTGGGGCCCCAGCATTTT. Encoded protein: CASSGLGPQHF.

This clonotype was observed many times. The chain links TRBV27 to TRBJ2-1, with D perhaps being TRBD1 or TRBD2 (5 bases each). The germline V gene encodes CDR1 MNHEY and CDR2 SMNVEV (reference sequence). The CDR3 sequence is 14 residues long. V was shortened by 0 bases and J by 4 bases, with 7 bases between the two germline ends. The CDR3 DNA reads TGTGCCAGCAGTTTATCGGGACGGTACAATGAGCAGTTCTTC. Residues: CASSLSGRYNEQFF.

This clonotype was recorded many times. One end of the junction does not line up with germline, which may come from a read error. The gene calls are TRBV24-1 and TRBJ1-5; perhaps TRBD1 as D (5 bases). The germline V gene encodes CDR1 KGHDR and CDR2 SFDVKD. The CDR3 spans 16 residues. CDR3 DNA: TGTGCCACCAGTGACTCGACAGTGACTAGCAATCAGCCCCAGAATTTT. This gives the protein CATSDSTVTSNQPQNF.

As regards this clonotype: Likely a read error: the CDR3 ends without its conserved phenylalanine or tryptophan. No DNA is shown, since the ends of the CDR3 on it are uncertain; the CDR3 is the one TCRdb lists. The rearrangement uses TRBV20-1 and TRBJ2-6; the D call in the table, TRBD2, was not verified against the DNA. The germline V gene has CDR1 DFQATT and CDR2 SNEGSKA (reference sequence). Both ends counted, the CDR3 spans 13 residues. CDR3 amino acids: CSTLGVGANVLPV.

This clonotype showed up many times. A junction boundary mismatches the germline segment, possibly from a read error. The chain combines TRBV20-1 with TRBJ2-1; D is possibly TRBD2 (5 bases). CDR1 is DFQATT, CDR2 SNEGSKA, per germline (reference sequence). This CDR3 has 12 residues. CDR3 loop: CSASDSHNEQFF. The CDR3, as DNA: TGCAGTGCTTCGGACTCCCACAATGAGCAGTTCTTC.

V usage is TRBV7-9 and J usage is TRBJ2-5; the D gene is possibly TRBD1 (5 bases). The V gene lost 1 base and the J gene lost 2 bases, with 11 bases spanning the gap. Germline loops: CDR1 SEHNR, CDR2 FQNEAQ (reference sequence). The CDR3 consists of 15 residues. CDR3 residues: CASSLGVRVQETQYF. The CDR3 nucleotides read TGTGCCAGCAGCTTAGGTGTCAGGGTACAAGAGACCCAGTACTTC.

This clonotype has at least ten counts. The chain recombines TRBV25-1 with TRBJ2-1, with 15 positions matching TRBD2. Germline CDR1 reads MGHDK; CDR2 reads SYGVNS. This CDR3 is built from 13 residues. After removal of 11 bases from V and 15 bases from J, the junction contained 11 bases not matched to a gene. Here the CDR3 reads CAASGLAGGRRFF. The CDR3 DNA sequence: TGTGCCGCCTCAGGACTAGCGGGGGGGCGGAGGTTCTTC.

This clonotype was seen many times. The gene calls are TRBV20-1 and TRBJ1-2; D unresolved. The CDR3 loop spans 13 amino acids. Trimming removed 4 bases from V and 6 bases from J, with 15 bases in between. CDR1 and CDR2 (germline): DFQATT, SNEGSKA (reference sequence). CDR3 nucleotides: TGCAGTGCTATCCCCGGGGTTTTCGATGGCTACACCTTC. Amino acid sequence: CSAIPGVFDGYTF.

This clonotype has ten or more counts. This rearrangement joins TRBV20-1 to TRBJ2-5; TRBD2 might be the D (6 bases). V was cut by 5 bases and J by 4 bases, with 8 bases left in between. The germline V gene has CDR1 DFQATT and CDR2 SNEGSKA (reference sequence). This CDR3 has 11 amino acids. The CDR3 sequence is CSARRGETQYF. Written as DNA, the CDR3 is TGCAGTGCTCGGAGGGGAGAGACCCAGTACTTC.

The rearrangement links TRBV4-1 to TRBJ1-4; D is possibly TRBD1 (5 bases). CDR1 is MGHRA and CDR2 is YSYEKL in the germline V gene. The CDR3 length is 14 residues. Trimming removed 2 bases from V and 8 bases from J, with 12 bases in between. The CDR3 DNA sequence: TGCGCCAGCAGCCAAACGGGCAGGGTAGAAAAACTGTTTTTT. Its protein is CASSQTGRVEKLFF.